This is a list of T cell receptor beta chains from one sample in a study of blood T cell repertoires in COVID-19. Only in-frame clones appear in the TCRdb table, and some are missing; sequencing was by immunoSEQ multiplex PCR. Altogether 250,000 to 350,000 clones are present, 80% to 90% being singletons, with the ten largest covering about 3%. The sample taken for sequencing was peripheral blood. The origin of the receptors is a woman younger than 45 with active or convalescent COVID-19. CDR3s include the opening cysteine and the closing phenylalanine or tryptophan. A D gene is named only where the DNA matches it firmly. Size values are once, few and many counts, or a class for expanded clones, and some rows have none.

size: NA; V: TRBV12-3/TRBV12-4; D: NA; J: TRBJ2-7; DNA: TGTGCCAGCAGGGAACGCAACTACTACGAGCAGTACTTC; CDR3: CASRERNYYEQYF
size: NA; V: TRBV30; D: NA; J: TRBJ2-7; DNA: TGTGCCTGGAGGATCGACAGTCCCTACGAGCAGTACTTC; CDR3: CAWRIDSPYEQYF
size: NA; V: TRBV3-1/TRBV3-2; D: TRBD1; J: TRBJ2-2; DNA: TGTGCCAGCAGCCAAGGCAGGGGGCAGACCGGGGAGCTGTTTTTT; CDR3: CASSQGRGQTGELFF
size: NA; V: TRBV5-1; D: NA; J: TRBJ1-5; DNA: TGCGCCAGCAGCCTGGGAGCAGGGGTCAATCAGCCCCAGCATTTT; CDR3: CASSLGAGVNQPQHF
size: NA; V: TRBV5-3; D: NA; J: TRBJ2-3; DNA: TGTGCCAGAAGCGCCGGACAGTTCACAGATACGCAGTATTTT; CDR3: CARSAGQFTDTQYF
size: NA; V: TRBV29-1; D: NA; J: TRBJ1-1; DNA: TGCAGCGCTAAATTGTTCCGAGGGTGGCCCCCTATGAACACTGAAGCTTTCTTT; CDR3: CSAKLFRGWPPMNTEAFF
size: few; V: TRBV5-1; D: NA; J: TRBJ1-3; DNA: TGCGCCAGCAGCTTGGCGGCCGGGGTGACTGGAAACACCATATATTTT; CDR3: CASSLAAGVTGNTIYF
size: NA; V: TRBV6-5; D: NA; J: TRBJ1-3; DNA: TGTGCCAGCTGGCGATTTGGGAGCTCTGGAAACACCATATATTTT; CDR3: CASWRFGSSGNTIYF
size: NA; V: TRBV18; D: NA; J: TRBJ1-1; DNA: TGTGCCAGCTCACCAGGGGCGAACACTGAAGCTTTCTTT; CDR3: CASSPGANTEAFF
size: NA; V: TRBV4-2; D: NA; J: TRBJ2-1; DNA: TGTGCCAGCAGCCAAGAAGGACTGGGCTACAATGAGCAGTTCTTC; CDR3: CASSQEGLGYNEQFF
size: NA; V: TRBV6-6; D: NA; J: TRBJ1-1; DNA: TGTGCCAGCTTCTTTCCGACAGAGAACACTGAAGCTTTCTTT; CDR3: CASFFPTENTEAFF
size: NA; V: TRBV5-4; D: NA; J: TRBJ1-4; DNA: TGTGCCAGCAGCCCCTTTGGTAGTGAAAAACTGTTTTTT; CDR3: CASSPFGSEKLFF
size: NA; V: TRBV2; D: NA; J: TRBJ1-5; DNA: TGTGCCAGCAGACTTCGAACAGGGTCACCCCAGCATTTT; CDR3: CASRLRTGSPQHF
size: NA; V: TRBV30; D: NA; J: TRBJ2-5; DNA: TGTGCCTGGAGTGAGAGGTCCATCGGGGGGACCCAGTACTTC; CDR3: CAWSERSIGGTQYF
size: NA; V: TRBV7-9; D: TRBD2; J: TRBJ2-1; DNA: TGTGCCAGCAGCTTAAGGACTAGCGGGGACAACAATGAGCAGTTCTTC; CDR3: CASSLRTSGDNNEQFF
size: NA; V: TRBV19; D: TRBD2; J: TRBJ2-3; DNA: TGTGCCAGTAGTATCGGGGGTAGGCGGGGGTACGCAGGAAATACGCAGTATTTT; CDR3: CASSIGGRRGYAGNTQYF
size: few; V: TRBV5-1; D: NA; J: TRBJ2-3; DNA: TGCGCCAGCAGCTTGGTGCAGGGCGACACAGATACGCAGTATTTT; CDR3: CASSLVQGDTDTQYF
size: NA; V: TRBV7-6; D: TRBD2; J: TRBJ2-5; DNA: TGTGCCAGCAGCCTGGGACTAGGGTGGGAGACCCAGTACTTC; CDR3: CASSLGLGWETQYF
size: NA; V: TRBV6-1; D: NA; J: TRBJ2-7; DNA: TGTGCCAGCAGTGAATATCCCACTTCCTACGAGCAGTACTTC; CDR3: CASSEYPTSYEQYF
size: NA; V: TRBV5-4; D: TRBD2; J: TRBJ2-1; DNA: TGTGCCAGCAGCCAGAAGCGGGGCAGGGTAAGGGATGAGCAGTTCTTC; CDR3: CASSQKRGRVRDEQFF
size: NA; V: TRBV24-1; D: TRBD1; J: TRBJ1-5; DNA: TGTGCCACCAGTGATGGGGGGACAGCTTATCAGCCCCAGCATTTT; CDR3: CATSDGGTAYQPQHF
size: NA; V: TRBV6-5; D: TRBD1; J: TRBJ2-2; DNA: TGTGCCAGCAGTTCCACGGACAGGGGTGCCGGGGAGCTGTTTTTT; CDR3: CASSSTDRGAGELFF
size: NA; V: TRBV9; D: TRBD2; J: TRBJ2-3; DNA: TGTGCCAGCAGCATTCGCTCGGGACTAGCGGGGGGATCCACAGATACGCAGTATTTT; CDR3: CASSIRSGLAGGSTDTQYF
size: few; V: TRBV2; D: NA; J: TRBJ1-5; DNA: TGTGCCAGCAAATCAGGGAACCCATATAGCAATCAGCCCCAGCATTTT; CDR3: CASKSGNPYSNQPQHF
size: NA; V: TRBV18; D: NA; J: TRBJ1-2; DNA: TGTGCCAGCTCCTCCGGGAATTTTGGCTATGGCTACACCTTC; CDR3: CASSSGNFGYGYTF
size: NA; V: TRBV5-1; D: NA; J: TRBJ2-3; DNA: TGCGCCAGCTGTTCACAGGTCCTATCTAGCACAGATACGCAGTATTTT; CDR3: CASCSQVLSSTDTQYF
size: NA; V: TRBV28; D: NA; J: TRBJ2-7; DNA: TGTGCCAGCAGACCAACAGGGATCTCCTACGAGCAGTACTTC; CDR3: CASRPTGISYEQYF
size: NA; V: TRBV10-3; D: NA; J: TRBJ1-2; DNA: TGTGCCATCAGTGAAGGGGTTACTAACTATGGCTACACCTTC; CDR3: CAISEGVTNYGYTF
size: NA; V: TRBV19; D: TRBD1; J: TRBJ1-6; DNA: TGTGCCAGTATGGGACAGGATATCCAGTATGATTCACCCCTCCACTTT; CDR3: CASMGQDIQYDSPLHF
size: NA; V: TRBV3-1/TRBV3-2; D: NA; J: TRBJ1-4; DNA: TGTGCCAGCAGCCAAGGAGTCAGGGAACAGGAAAAACTGTTTTTT; CDR3: CASSQGVREQEKLFF
size: NA; V: TRBV11-3; D: NA; J: TRBJ2-5; DNA: TGTGCCAGCAGCTTGGGAGAAGAGACCCAGTACTTC; CDR3: CASSLGEETQYF